This T cell receptor (beta chain) was profiled in a study of identical twins (dated by TCRdb to 2016 to 2018). Looking at the study overall: The study deep-sequenced TCR alpha and beta repertoires from monozygotic twins, unrelated adults of various ages and cord blood to test whether fetal clonotypes persist. Replicate twin experiments were performed at different times using different library preparation protocols to rule out contamination. Results and caveats for the whole study, not just this receptor: Excess twin sharing in beta out-of-frame sequences was weaker because fewer shared sequences lowered the signal-to-noise ratio. In monozygotic twins, recombination models systematically underestimated out-of-frame TCR alpha sharing, but the models matched the sharing seen between unrelated individuals. Abundant cord blood beta clonotypes had fewer insertions, young adult naive repertoires showed a similar but weaker trend, and memory repertoires showed no such trend. Conclusions relied on cross-sectional statistical analysis, since the same donors could not be followed over many years. Compared with coincidental sharing between unrelated individuals, out-of-frame TCR alpha sequences shared between twins had an excess of sequences with low generation probability. Invariant T cells such as MAIT and iNKT could partly confound zero-insertion analyses, though diverse VJ usage argued against this for most clonotypes.

With regard to this clonotype: The specificity of this receptor is unknown. No much larger clone is present one base from it, and per-base qualities are unavailable.

Every donor in the study was a healthy Caucasian. Libraries were built with 5' RACE. TCRdb lists the instrument as Illumina HiSeq 2000. Template switching added a universal primer binding site, and the final cDNA carried a unique molecular identifier that allowed TCR cDNA molecules to be counted accurately. Specific primers in the conserved constant-segment region were used to synthesize first-strand cDNA for TCR alpha and beta chains. Each cDNA library was double barcoded, with a SMART-Mk sample barcode plus Illumina barcodes, to control for contamination. TruSeq adapter sequences and Illumina sample barcodes were added in two successive PCR steps. Sequencing of the TCR alpha and beta cDNA libraries was done on the Illumina HiSeq platform using custom primers. Regarding the original processing steps: Raw reads were processed with MiGEC to extract unique molecular identifiers, and MiXCR was used to determine CDR3 positions. Recombination models were inferred per individual with the repgenHMM and IGoR tools using an EM algorithm. The tcR package in R was used for shared clonotype analysis, with sharing normalized by the product of cloneset sizes. Out-of-frame nonproductive sequences were analyzed to study raw recombination free of thymic and clonal selection effects. TCRdb passed the public sequencing reads through fastp at Q25 and MiXCR, retaining productive beta sequences. Rows are combined by CDR3 protein, so each entry shows the most common genes and DNA. These V and J calls are TCRdb output, not the study's own analysis. The sample table lists roughly 1.6 million distinct CDR3 sequences, more than 30% of them with a count of one. Of the sample, approximately 0.29% falls within the top ten clones.

This TCR derives from a newborn girl in good health. The sequenced material came from cord blood.

The CDR3 region: CSARDGLAGGPGYNEQFF. The base sequence is TGCAGTGCTAGAGATGGGCTAGCGGGAGGGCCGGGCTACAATGAGCAGTTCTTC. Here the chain combines TRBV20-1 and TRBJ2-1; TRBD2 agrees with 12 junctional bases. The germline V gene (reference sequence) sets CDR1 to DFQATT and CDR2 to SNEGSKA. V lost 0 bases and J lost 3 bases, and the count of bases not matched to a germline gene is 9. From cysteine to phenylalanine, the CDR3 is 18 amino acids long. Of the read, only the CDR3 DNA is kept; its 54 bases are in frame from base 1.